The 8 T cell receptor beta chains below come from one sample, sequenced in a study of T cells after yellow fever vaccination. TCRdb reprocessed the 5' RACE reads with MiXCR, giving one entry per CDR3 protein. The repertoire holds 350,000 to 450,000 distinct CDR3 sequences, around 20% seen once, with roughly 19% in the top ten. The material was PBMCs, obtained before the yellow fever booster vaccination. These receptors came from a man younger than 35 who received the YFV17D yellow fever vaccine.

This clonotype has ten or more counts. V is TRBV6-5 and J is TRBJ1-5, with D tentatively TRBD1 (6 bases). Germline V lookup: CDR1 MNHEY, CDR2 SVGAGI. V gave up 6 bases and J gave up 6 bases, with 15 bases separating them. The CDR3 totals 14 residues. CDR3 sequence (DNA): TGTGCCAGCAGCCCCTCGGACAGTCCTCAGCCCCAGCATTTT. Translated: CASSPSDSPQPQHF.

This sequence joins TRBV4-3 and TRBJ2-2, with D unclear. Germline V lookup: CDR1 LGHNA, CDR2 YSLEER. The ends were cut back, 2 bases at V and 3 bases at J, with 7 bases in the middle. The CDR3 extends over 14 amino acids. The CDR3 reads CASSQSPDTGELFF. The CDR3 coding sequence is TGCGCCAGCAGCCAATCGCCGGACACCGGGGAGCTGTTTTTT.

The table lists this clonotype with many counts. The chain is built from TRBV4-1 and TRBJ2-3; D may be TRBD1 (6 bases). Germline CDR1 and CDR2: MGHRA and YSYEKL. The CDR3 sequence is 13 residues long. Trimming removed 6 bases from V and 6 bases from J, with 13 bases in between. The chain's CDR3 is CASSYLGADTQYF. In DNA form, the CDR3 reads TGCGCCAGCAGTTACTTGGGGGCTGATACGCAGTATTTT.

V is TRBV6-5 and J is TRBJ2-5; a weak D match, TRBD1 (6 bases). This CDR3 spans 14 amino acids. Germline V gives CDR1 MNHEY, CDR2 SVGAGI. V was pared by 6 bases and J by 0 bases, with 11 bases between. The CDR3 sequence: CASRYRVNQETQYF. CDR3 bases: TGTGCCAGCAGATACAGGGTAAACCAAGAGACCCAGTACTTC.

The chain is built from TRBV29-1 and TRBJ2-5; perhaps TRBD1 as D (5 bases). The CDR3 length is 12 residues. With 6 bases removed from V and 3 bases from J, the gap between germline ends came to 11 bases. Germline lookup yields CDR1 SQVTM and CDR2 ANQGSEA. CDR3 nucleotides: TGCAGCGTGTCCAGGGATAAAGAGACCCAGTACTTC. This codes for CSVSRDKETQYF.

V usage is TRBV18 and J usage is TRBJ1-2; 7 nucleotides align to TRBD1. CDR1 and CDR2 (germline): KGHSH, LQKENI. V was clipped by 3 bases and J by 6 bases; unmatched bases: 10. The CDR3 spans 15 residues. In nucleotides, the CDR3 is TGTGCCAGCTCACCCGGGACAGCCCCCGAGGATGGCTACACCTTC. Encoded protein: CASSPGTAPEDGYTF.

CDR3 DNA: TGTGCCAGCAGTGAAACTGACAGGTACAATGAGCAGTTCTTC. Its protein product is CASSETDRYNEQFF. The chain carries TRBV25-1 and TRBJ2-1; possible D gene TRBD1, 6 bases. V was shortened by 2 bases and J by 4 bases, with 9 bases between the two germline ends. This CDR3 spans 14 amino acids. CDR1 and CDR2 (germline): MGHDK, SYGVNS.

This clonotype has more than one count but fewer than ten. This chain connects TRBV6-6 to TRBJ2-7; D is uncertain. The length of the CDR3 is 14 residues. Looked up from germline, CDR1 is MNHNY and CDR2 is SVGAGI (reference sequence). V lost 0 bases to trimming and J lost 2 bases, with 8 bases between them. The CDR3 reads CASSYSASPYEQYV. The CDR3 DNA follows: TGTGCCAGCAGTTACTCAGCGAGTCCCTACGAGCAGTACGTC.